These 17 T cell receptor beta chains were all obtained from the same sample, sequenced in a study of T cells in Graves' hyperthyroidism and ophthalmopathy. Using RNA transcripts as the source, TCR beta CDR3 regions were amplified. In the first-round RT-PCR of the TCR CDR3, the HTBI primer set was used. In TCRdb, the multiplex PCR reads were re-called with MiXCR into one record per CDR3 protein. This sample has approximately 430,000 distinct CDR3 sequences, with approximately 15% found just once. The sample was blood. The source is a young woman with Graves' hyperthyroidism.

V and J are TRBV24-1 and TRBJ2-3; weak D call: TRBD2 (6 bases). The CDR3 is 16 residues long. The germline gives CDR1 KGHDR, CDR2 SFDVKD. The V and J ends lost 0 bases and 3 bases respectively, with 12 bases between them. Here the CDR3 DNA reads TGTGCCACCAGTGATTTGCGCGGGGCGGGTACAGATACGCAGTATTTT. Translation: CATSDLRGAGTDTQYF.

This clonotype was counted only a few times. The genes are TRBV20-1 and TRBJ1-3; D possibly corresponds to TRBD1 (5 bases). V lost 6 bases and J 0 bases, leaving 9 bases between the germline ends. The germline V gene has CDR1 DFQATT and CDR2 SNEGSKA (reference sequence). The CDR3 spans 13 residues. DNA of the CDR3: TGCAGTGCACCACAGGTCTCTGGAAACACCATATATTTT. This sequence encodes CSAPQVSGNTIYF.

This clonotype has only a few counts. This chain joins TRBV12-3 or TRBV12-4 and TRBJ1-2; 7 positions match TRBD1. The J segment lost 12 bases and the V segment lost 5 bases, leaving 9 bases of the junction unmatched. The CDR3 consists of 12 residues. CDR3 protein: CASSRAGGGNTF. DNA of the CDR3: TGTGCCAGCAGTAGGGCAGGGGGTGGAAACACCTTC.

This clonotype was observed a handful of times. This chain uses TRBV6-2 or TRBV6-3 with TRBJ2-5; D ambiguous. The CDR3 contains 17 residues. The ends were cut back, 5 bases at V and 2 bases at J, with 21 bases in the middle. The germline gives CDR1 MNHEY, CDR2 SVGEGT. In nucleotides, the CDR3 is TGTGCCAGCAGTCTCGGACGGCTTTCGCTCTTTCAAGAGACCCAGTACTTC. It translates to CASSLGRLSLFQETQYF.

The chain recombines TRBV2 with TRBJ1-1; possibly TRBD1 for D (6 bases). The germline CDR1 and CDR2 sequences are SNHLY and FYNNEI. Trimming shortened V by 8 bases and J by 8 bases, and 12 bases separated the two germline ends. The CDR3 covers 11 residues. The CDR3 sequence is CASGGPREAFF. In DNA, the CDR3 is TGTGCCAGCGGGGGCCCCCGGGAAGCTTTCTTT.

This clonotype was seen ten or more times. The chain carries TRBV29-1 and TRBJ2-5, with 8 positions matching TRBD1. The germline V gene encodes CDR1 SQVTM and CDR2 ANQGSEA. CDR3 length: 14 residues. The junction had 8 bases not matched to a gene; V was cut back by 8 bases and J by 0 bases. This chain's CDR3 is CSIGTGVHQETQYF. The CDR3 DNA is TGCAGCATAGGGACAGGCGTGCACCAAGAGACCCAGTACTTC.

V is TRBV19 and J is TRBJ1-1, with 7 bases fitting TRBD1. There are 14 residues in the CDR3. Germline CDR1 LNHDA, CDR2 SQIVND (reference sequence). The J segment lost 9 bases and the V segment lost 4 bases, leaving 11 bases of the junction unmatched. In DNA form, the CDR3 reads TGTGCCAGTAGTAGCCAGGGCGGGACAGTTCAAGCTTTCTTT. This translates into CASSSQGGTVQAFF.

A note on this clonotype: A much bigger clone sits one base away, suggesting this may be a read error. The J gene is TRBJ2-7, the V gene TRBV29-1, with no clear D. TRBJ2-1 matches the DNA end more closely, so the J call is doubtful. Germline assignment: CDR1 SQVTM and CDR2 ANQGSEA. The CDR3 spans 13 residues. CDR3 bases: TGCAGCGTGCTCTTAGATAGCTCCTACGAGCAGTTCTTC. Protein sequence: CSVLLDSSYEQFF.

This clonotype has only a few counts. V gene TRBV20-1 combines with J gene TRBJ2-5; possibly TRBD1 or TRBD2 for D (5 bases each). CDR3 size: 14 residues. Trimming took 5 bases from V and 4 from J, leaving 17 bases between them. Germline V gene sequence: CDR1 DFQATT, CDR2 SNEGSKA (reference sequence). CDR3 amino acids: CSAHGTHKIETQYF. CDR3 bases: TGCAGTGCTCACGGGACCCATAAAATAGAGACCCAGTACTTC.

This clonotype was counted many times. V is TRBV28 and J is TRBJ1-3, with D possibly being TRBD1 (6 bases). Trimming cost V 0 bases and J 0 bases, with 18 bases left between them. CDR3 length equals 19 residues. The germline V gene encodes CDR1 MDHEN and CDR2 SYDVKM. The CDR3 DNA sequence: TGTGCCAGCAGTTTATGGTGGCAGGGGATAAGAAACTCTGGAAACACCATATATTTT. Its protein is CASSLWWQGIRNSGNTIYF.

This clonotype was detected a few times. This chain uses TRBV19 with TRBJ2-2; D is unclear. The germline V and J ends were trimmed by 1 base and 5 bases, with 14 bases remaining between them. The CDR3 covers 16 residues. Germline V gene lookup returns CDR1 LNHDA and CDR2 SQIVND (reference sequence). In DNA form, the CDR3 reads TGTGCCAGTAGTATAGGAGTGGTGGTTGGAACCGGGGAGCTGTTTTTT. Translation gives CASSIGVVVGTGELFF.

This clonotype was detected a few times. The gene calls are TRBV9 and TRBJ2-6, with 10 bases that match TRBD1. In germline, CDR1 is SGDLS, CDR2 YYNGEE. The CDR3 consists of 20 residues. J gave up 0 bases and V 4 bases, and 13 bases lay outside the gene matches. The CDR3 spells CASSSREDRGLGSGANVLTF. In nucleotides, the CDR3 is TGTGCCAGCAGCTCCCGAGAAGACAGGGGGCTTGGCTCTGGGGCCAACGTCCTGACTTTC.

The CDR3 loop reads CASSYTGQVYGYTF. The CDR3 bases are TGTGCCAGCAGTTACACGGGACAGGTCTATGGCTACACCTTC. The chain uses TRBV6-2 or TRBV6-3 and TRBJ1-2; 8 bases fit TRBD1. Germline V gene lookup returns CDR1 MNHEY and CDR2 SVGEGT. The CDR3 is made up of 14 amino acids. The V gene end was trimmed by 2 bases and the J gene end by 4 bases; junction bases not matched to a gene: 3.

The rearrangement links TRBV9 to TRBJ1-1; 7 bases map to TRBD1. CDR1 and CDR2 from the germline V gene are SGDLS and YYNGEE. Germline trimming cut 0 bases from V and 1 base from J; bases unmatched to any gene: 6. The CDR3 runs 16 residues. The CDR3 loop is CASSVDPRQGNTEAFF. The CDR3 DNA sequence: TGTGCCAGCAGCGTAGACCCGAGACAGGGGAACACTGAAGCTTTCTTT. The whole variable domain, remainder taken from reference TRBV9 and TRBJ1-1, is DSGVTQTPKHLITATGQRVTLRCSPRSGDLSVYWYQQSLDQGLQFLIQYYNGEERAKGNILERFSAQQFPDLHSELNLSSLELGDSALYFCASSVDPRQGNTEAFFGQGTRLTVV.

The rearrangement links TRBV5-1 to TRBJ1-1; 7 positions agree with TRBD1. The germline V gene has CDR1 SGHRS and CDR2 YFSETQ. The CDR3 loop spans 16 amino acids. V trimming: 4 bases; J trimming: 5 bases; junction bases outside the gene matches: 14. CDR3 protein: CASSTGTEILSTEAFF. CDR3 nucleotides: TGCGCCAGCAGCACAGGGACAGAGATACTTTCGACTGAAGCTTTCTTT.

In regard to this clonotype: This clone may be a read error of a much larger clone one base away. The chain joins TRBV29-1 to TRBJ1-1; 10 bases are shared with TRBD1. CDR1 is SQVTM, CDR2 ANQGSEA, per germline. V lost 4 bases and J lost 1; bases outside the gene matches: 6. The CDR3 contains 15 residues. The CDR3 protein is CSVGTGGFENTEAFF. In DNA, the CDR3 is TGCAGCGTTGGGACAGGGGGGTTTGAGAACACTGAAGCTTTCTTT. Variable domain in full (rest from reference TRBV29-1 and TRBJ1-1): SAVISQKPSRDICQRGTSLTIQCQVDSQVTMMFWYRQQPGQSLTLIATANQGSEATYESGFVIDKFPISRPNLTFSTLTVSNMSPEDSSIYLCSVGTGGFENTEAFFGQGTRLTVV.

The CDR3 here is CASSQDYGEDTEAFF. In DNA form, the CDR3 reads TGTGCCAGCAGCCAAGATTACGGGGAGGACACTGAAGCTTTCTTT. The chain uses TRBV4-2 and TRBJ1-1; D remains unclear. V lost 0 bases and J 3 bases, leaving 11 bases between the germline ends. Germline V lookup: CDR1 LGHNA, CDR2 YNFKEQ. This CDR3 comprises 15 residues.